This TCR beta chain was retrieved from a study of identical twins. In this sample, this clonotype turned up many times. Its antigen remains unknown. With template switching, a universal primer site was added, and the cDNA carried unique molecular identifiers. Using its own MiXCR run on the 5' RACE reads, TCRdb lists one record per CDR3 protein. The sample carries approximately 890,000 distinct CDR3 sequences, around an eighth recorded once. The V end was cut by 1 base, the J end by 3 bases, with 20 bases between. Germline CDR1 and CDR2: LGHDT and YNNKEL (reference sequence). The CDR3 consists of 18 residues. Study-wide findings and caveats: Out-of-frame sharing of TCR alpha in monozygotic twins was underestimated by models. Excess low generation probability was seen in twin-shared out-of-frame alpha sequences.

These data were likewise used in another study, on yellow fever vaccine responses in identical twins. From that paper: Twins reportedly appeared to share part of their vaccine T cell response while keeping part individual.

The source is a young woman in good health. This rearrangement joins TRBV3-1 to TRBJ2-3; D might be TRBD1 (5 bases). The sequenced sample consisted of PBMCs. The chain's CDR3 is CASSQADTVDMGTDTQYF. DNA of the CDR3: TGTGCCAGCAGCCAAGCTGACACCGTGGACATGGGAACAGATACGCAGTATTTT.